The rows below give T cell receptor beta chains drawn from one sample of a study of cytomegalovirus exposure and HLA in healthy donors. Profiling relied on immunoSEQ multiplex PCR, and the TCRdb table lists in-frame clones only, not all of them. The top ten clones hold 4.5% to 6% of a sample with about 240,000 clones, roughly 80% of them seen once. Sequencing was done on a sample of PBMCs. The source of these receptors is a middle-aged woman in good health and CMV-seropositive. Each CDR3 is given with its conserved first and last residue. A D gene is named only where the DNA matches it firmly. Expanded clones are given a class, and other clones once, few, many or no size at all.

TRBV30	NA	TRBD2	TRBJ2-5	CASEGLAHETQYF
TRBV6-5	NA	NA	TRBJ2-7	CASRNLDLSVQYF
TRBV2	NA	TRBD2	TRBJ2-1	CASTERDYNEQFF
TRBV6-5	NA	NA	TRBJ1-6	CASSYVQDYNSPLHF
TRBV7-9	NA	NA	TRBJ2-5	CASGSSINRQVDGTQYF
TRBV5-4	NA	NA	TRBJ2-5	CASSYRGGETQYF
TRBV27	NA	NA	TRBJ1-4	CASSRYWTAATNEKLFF
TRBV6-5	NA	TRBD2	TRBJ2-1	CASSGGLAGVREQFF
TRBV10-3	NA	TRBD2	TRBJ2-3	CAISESLRTSGGSDTQYF
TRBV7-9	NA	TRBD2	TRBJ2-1	CASSPTRGANEQFF
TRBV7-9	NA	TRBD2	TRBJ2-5	CASSLETSGAKDETQYF
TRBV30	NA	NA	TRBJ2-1	CAWNRDSYNEQFF
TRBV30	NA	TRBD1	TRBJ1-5	CAWSEEGQLSNQPQHF
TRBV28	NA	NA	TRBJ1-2	CASNGQSDPNDYGYTF
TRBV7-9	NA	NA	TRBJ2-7	CSSSLSGAAYEQYF
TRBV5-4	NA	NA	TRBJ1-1	CASSLPRGDTEAFF
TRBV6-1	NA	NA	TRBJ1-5	CASSERGGSGQPQHF
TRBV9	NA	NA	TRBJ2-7	CASSVGSYSTPVYF
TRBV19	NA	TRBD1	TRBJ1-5	CASSIGDSQRNQPQHF
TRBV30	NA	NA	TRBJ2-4	CAWGLAKNIQYF
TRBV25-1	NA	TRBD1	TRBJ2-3	CASSELTGADTQYF
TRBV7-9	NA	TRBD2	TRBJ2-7	CSSSLDSGRAHEQYF
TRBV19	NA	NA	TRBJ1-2	CASSISRVVNYGYTF
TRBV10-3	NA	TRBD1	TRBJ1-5	CAISDRTGGVQPQHF
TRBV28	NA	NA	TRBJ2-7	CASSLSGISYEQYF
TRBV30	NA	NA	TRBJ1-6	CAWSRGGGLHF
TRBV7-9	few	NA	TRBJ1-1	CASSSATGIATEAFF
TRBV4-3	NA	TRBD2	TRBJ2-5	CASSQDIAGGRETQYF
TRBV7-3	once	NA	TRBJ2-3	CASSSGGNTDTQYF
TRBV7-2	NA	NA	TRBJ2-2	CASSLNGNLNTGELFF
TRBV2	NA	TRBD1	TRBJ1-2	CASSSYGQGVSHGYTF